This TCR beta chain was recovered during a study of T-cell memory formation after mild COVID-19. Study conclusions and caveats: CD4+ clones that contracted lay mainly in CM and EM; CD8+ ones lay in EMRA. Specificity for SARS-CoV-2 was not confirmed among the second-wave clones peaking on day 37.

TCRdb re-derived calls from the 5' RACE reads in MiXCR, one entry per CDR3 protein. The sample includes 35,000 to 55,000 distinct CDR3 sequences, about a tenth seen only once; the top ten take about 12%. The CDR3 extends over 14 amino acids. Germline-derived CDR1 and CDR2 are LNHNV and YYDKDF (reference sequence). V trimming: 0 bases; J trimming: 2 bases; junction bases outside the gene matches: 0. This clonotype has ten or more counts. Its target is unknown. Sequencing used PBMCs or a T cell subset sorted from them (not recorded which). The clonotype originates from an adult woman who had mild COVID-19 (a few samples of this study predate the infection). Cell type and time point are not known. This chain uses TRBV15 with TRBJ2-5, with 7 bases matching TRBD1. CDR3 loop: CATSRDRGQETQYF. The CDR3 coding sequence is TGTGCCACCAGCAGAGACAGGGGGCAAGAGACCCAGTACTTC.